One sample yielded the 30 T cell receptor beta chains listed below, sequenced in a study of T and B cells in COVID-19 patients. TRB was amplified from around 250-500 ng of blood genomic DNA. TRB rearrangements were amplified by multiplex PCR with BIOMED2 TRB-A/B primers. TCRdb itself ran the multiplex PCR reads through MiXCR, one entry per CDR3 protein. The data show tens of thousands of distinct CDR3 sequences, over 25% seen once. The sample taken for sequencing was blood. These TCRs come from a human donor who had recovered from COVID-19.

By proportion, this clonotype is medium-sized. The chain combines TRBV19 with TRBJ2-1; the match to TRBD2 covers 9 bases. The germline V gene encodes CDR1 LNHDA and CDR2 SQIVND (reference sequence). The V segment lost 3 bases and the J segment 5 bases; nucleotides outside the gene matches: 5. This CDR3 is 15 amino acids long. The CDR3 reads CASSMFSGSHNEQFF. The CDR3 DNA is TGTGCCAGTAGTATGTTTAGCGGGAGCCACAATGAGCAGTTCTTC.

In this sample, this clonotype is medium-sized (0.01 to 0.1%). The genes are TRBV19 and TRBJ2-3, with a possible D match to TRBD1 (5 bases). CDR3 length: 14 amino acids. Trimming left V 4 bases short and J 11 bases short, with 19 bases between. Germline CDR1 is LNHDA and CDR2 is SQIVND (reference sequence). CDR3: CASSRPQGSRKQYF. CDR3 nucleotide sequence: TGTGCCAGTAGTAGACCTCAGGGTTCTCGAAAGCAGTATTTT.

By share, this clonotype counts as medium-sized. The chain uses TRBV19 and TRBJ1-5, with D possibly TRBD1 on 5 matching bases. From germline, CDR1 is LNHDA and CDR2 SQIVND (reference sequence). There are 13 residues in the CDR3. Between the trimmed V and J ends, which lost 7 bases and 6 bases, there was a span of 13 bases. The CDR3 loop reads CASTIRVSQPQHF. CDR3 coding DNA: TGTGCCAGTACCATCAGGGTTAGTCAGCCCCAGCATTTT.

This clonotype came up a few times. V usage is TRBV6-5 and J usage is TRBJ1-5; D may be TRBD1 (6 bases). The V gene's germline CDR1 is MNHEY and CDR2 SVGAGI. The CDR3 has 15 amino acids. The V end was cut by 6 bases, the J end by 1 base, with 13 bases between. In DNA form, the CDR3 reads TGTGCCAGCAGGAGGGGGACCCCAAGCAATCAGCCCCAGCATTTT. It specifies CASRRGTPSNQPQHF.

The V call is TRBV12-3 or TRBV12-4, the J call TRBJ1-1; the D gene is possibly TRBD1 (5 bases). Trimming shortened V by 10 bases and J by 1 base, and 16 bases separated the two germline ends. The CDR3 is 14 amino acids. CDR3 nucleotide sequence: TGTGCCATCCGCACCGGGGGGGGGAACACTGAAGCTTTCTTT. Translated: CAIRTGGGNTEAFF.

This clonotype was counted only a few times. This rearrangement joins TRBV6-5 to TRBJ1-1; 7 nucleotides match TRBD1. With 6 bases clipped from V and 1 base from J, the junction kept 5 bases outside the gene matches. The CDR3 runs 14 residues. Germline assignment: CDR1 MNHEY and CDR2 SVGAGI. The CDR3 DNA follows: TGTGCCAGCAGCGCCGGGACAGAGAACACTGAAGCTTTCTTT. Residues: CASSAGTENTEAFF.

This clonotype is deemed medium-sized (0.01 to 0.1%). The chain combines TRBV19 with TRBJ2-3, with a possible D match to TRBD1 (6 bases). The CDR3 length is 15 residues. The V end lost 0 bases, the J end lost 4 bases, and 11 bases lay between the germline ends. The germline V gene encodes CDR1 LNHDA and CDR2 SQIVND (reference sequence). The CDR3 protein is CASSIDLSGADTQYF. The CDR3 DNA is TGTGCCAGTAGTATAGATCTATCAGGGGCAGATACGCAGTATTTT.

The chain has TRBV20-1 and TRBJ1-2, with 8 positions matching TRBD1. This CDR3 region has 13 residues. In germline, CDR1 is DFQATT, CDR2 SNEGSKA (reference sequence). J gave up 4 bases and V 2 bases, and 3 bases lay outside the gene matches. CDR3 coding DNA: TGCAGTGCTAGACGGACAGGGATCTATGGCTACACCTTC. It is translated as CSARRTGIYGYTF.

V is TRBV29-1 and J is TRBJ1-2; TRBD1 agrees at 11 bases. CDR3 length: 14 residues. The J segment lost 6 bases and the V segment lost 4 bases, leaving 7 bases of the junction unmatched. CDR1 and CDR2 from the germline V gene are SQVTM and ANQGSEA. The CDR3 bases are TGCAGCGTTGGGACAGGGGGCGCCATGAATGGCTACACCTTC. It encodes CSVGTGGAMNGYTF. The variable domain in full, with the rest retrieved from reference TRBV29-1 and TRBJ1-2, is SAVISQKPSRDICQRGTSLTIQCQVDSQVTMMFWYRQQPGQSLTLIATANQGSEATYESGFVIDKFPISRPNLTFSTLTVSNMSPEDSSIYLCSVGTGGAMNGYTFGSGTRLTVV.

This CDR3 is CASSYSGGRSESAQYF. DNA for the CDR3: TGTGCCAGCAGTTACTCGGGCGGGAGGTCCGAGTCGGCGCAGTATTTT. This sequence joins TRBV6-5 and TRBJ2-3; 8 bases match TRBD2. This CDR3 is built from 16 residues. Germline trimming cut 0 bases from V and 10 bases from J; bases unmatched to any gene: 12. From germline, CDR1 is MNHEY and CDR2 SVGAGI.

This clonotype was counted ten times or more. The V gene is TRBV15, the J gene TRBJ2-5; D not certain. The CDR3 has 12 residues. CDR1 and CDR2 (germline): LNHNV, YYDKDF (reference sequence). Trimming removed 5 bases from V and 5 bases from J, with 9 bases in between. The CDR3 protein is CATSGMGETQYF. CDR3 bases: TGTGCCACCAGCGGAATGGGGGAGACCCAGTACTTC.

This clonotype was observed a handful of times. CDR3: CASSSGRGTEAFF. DNA for the CDR3: TGTGCCAGCAGCTCAGGGAGAGGTACTGAAGCTTTCTTT. The rearrangement links TRBV6-6 to TRBJ1-1; TRBD1 is a possible D gene (5 bases). V was cut by 6 bases and J by 5 bases, with 13 bases left in between. CDR1 is MNHNY, CDR2 SVGAGI, per germline (reference sequence). The CDR3 length is 13 residues.

The table lists this clonotype with a few counts. V usage is TRBV6-2 or TRBV6-3 and J usage is TRBJ2-6; TRBD1 matches 8 bases. This CDR3 is built from 17 residues. CDR1 and CDR2 from the germline V gene are MNHEY and SVGEGT. The trim removed 7 bases at V and 2 bases at J, leaving 10 bases unmatched. The CDR3 here is CASTSGQGLPGANVLTF. In nucleotides, the CDR3 is TGTGCCAGCACCTCAGGACAGGGCCTACCTGGGGCCAACGTCCTGACTTTC.

This clonotype has more than one count but fewer than ten. This chain connects TRBV12-3 or TRBV12-4 to TRBJ1-6; the D gene is possibly TRBD1 (5 bases). The CDR3 runs to 16 residues. V lost 4 bases to trimming and J lost 7 bases, with 17 bases between them. CDR3 nucleotide sequence: TGTGCCAGCAGTTCTATCGCAGGGTTAGGGAATTCACCCCTCCACTTT. Protein: CASSSIAGLGNSPLHF.

Within the sample, this clonotype is medium-sized. The rearrangement joins TRBV19 to TRBJ2-3; TRBD2 aligns across 8 bases. This CDR3 has 14 amino acids. Germline loops: CDR1 LNHDA, CDR2 SQIVND (reference sequence). V shed 5 bases and J 7 bases; nucleotides not matched to a gene: 8. CDR3 loop: CASSAGGLSHTQYF. DNA of the CDR3: TGTGCCAGTAGTGCGGGGGGCCTCTCCCATACGCAGTATTTT.

The rearrangement links TRBV7-6 to TRBJ2-2; 12 bases align to TRBD2. The CDR3 spans 19 residues. V shed 2 bases, J shed 5 bases, and the junction held 12 bases outside the gene matches. CDR1 is SGHVS and CDR2 is FNYEAQ in the germline V gene. CDR3 loop: CASSLFRGLAGGKTGELFF. CDR3 DNA: TGTGCCAGCAGCTTATTTCGAGGCCTAGCGGGGGGGAAGACCGGGGAGCTGTTTTTT. The variable domain in full, completed from reference TRBV7-6 and TRBJ2-2, reads GAGVSQSPRYKVTKRGQDVALRCDPISGHVSLYWYRQALGQGPEFLTYFNYEAQQDKSGLPNDRFSAERPEGSISTLTIQRTEQRDSAMYRCASSLFRGLAGGKTGELFFGEGSRLTVL.

The CDR3 reads CASSLWGRADTQYF. The CDR3 DNA follows: TGTGCCAGCAGTTTATGGGGGAGAGCAGATACGCAGTATTTT. J is TRBJ2-3 and V is TRBV27; tentatively, D is TRBD1 or TRBD2 (5 bases each). CDR3 length: 14 amino acids. The germline CDR1 and CDR2 sequences are MNHEY and SMNVEV (reference sequence). Trimming stripped 1 base from V and 4 bases from J, with 9 bases between.

This clonotype was picked up a small number of times. V is TRBV5-4 and J is TRBJ2-7; 15 bases map to TRBD2. The V and J ends lost 5 bases and 5 bases, in that order; junction bases with no gene match: 14. The CDR3 is made up of 18 amino acids. Germline V CDR1 and CDR2: SGHNT, YYREEE (reference sequence). The CDR3, as DNA: TGTGCCAGCAGGCGAACTGGACTAGCGGGAGGGCCCAACCACGAGCAGTACTTC. It is translated as CASRRTGLAGGPNHEQYF. The entire variable domain, with the rest obtained from reference TRBV5-4 and TRBJ2-7, is as follows: ETGVTQSPTHLIKTRGQQVTLRCSSQSGHNTVSWYQQALGQGPQFIFQYYREEENGRGNFPPRFSGLQFPNYSSELNVNALELDDSALYLCASRRTGLAGGPNHEQYFGPGTRLTVT.

In this sample, this clonotype turned up a few times. The rearrangement uses TRBV18 and TRBJ1-2, with D maybe TRBD1 (5 bases). The CDR3 runs to 15 residues. Trimming took off 4 bases at V and 6 bases at J, with 18 bases between the two ends. Germline loops: CDR1 KGHSH, CDR2 LQKENI. CDR3 nucleotide sequence: TGTGCCAGCTCACTTTCGGTCGGCAGGGAGGATGGCTACACCTTC. It codes for CASSLSVGREDGYTF.

V gene TRBV5-4 combines with J gene TRBJ2-7; D not resolved. V was clipped by 0 bases and J by 1 base, with 5 bases between them. Germline-derived CDR1 and CDR2 are SGHNT and YYREEE (reference sequence). The CDR3 runs to 13 residues. This chain's CDR3 is CASSLDPSYEQYF. The CDR3 DNA is TGTGCCAGCAGCTTGGACCCTTCCTACGAGCAGTACTTC.

The J gene is TRBJ1-3, the V gene TRBV10-3; a weak D match, TRBD1 (5 bases). Germline lookup yields CDR1 ENHRY and CDR2 SYGVKD. The V end lost 6 bases, the J end lost 3 bases, and 9 bases lay between the germline ends. The CDR3 is 13 residues long. The CDR3 is CAIRQGGGNTIYF. CDR3 coding DNA: TGTGCCATCAGGCAGGGTGGTGGAAACACCATATATTTT.

This clonotype was seen a handful of times. The chain links TRBV6-5 to TRBJ2-7; D perhaps matches TRBD2 (6 bases). V dropped 6 bases and J dropped 2 bases, with 17 bases sitting between them. Germline V gene sequence: CDR1 MNHEY, CDR2 SVGAGI. The CDR3 covers 15 residues. The CDR3 spells CASSQMTSRTYEQYF. In DNA form, the CDR3 reads TGTGCCAGCAGCCAAATGACTAGTAGGACCTACGAGCAGTACTTC.

V usage is TRBV20-1 and J usage is TRBJ2-7; tentative D call: TRBD2 (6 bases). The CDR3 runs 14 residues. The V gene lost 6 bases and the J gene lost 2 bases, with 17 bases spanning the gap. The germline gives CDR1 DFQATT, CDR2 SNEGSKA (reference sequence). The CDR3 here is CSAIPGTPPYEQYF. For the CDR3, the DNA is TGCAGTGCCATCCCCGGGACTCCCCCCTACGAGCAGTACTTC.

The J gene is TRBJ1-1, the V gene TRBV19; 8 bases agree with TRBD1. The trim removed 6 bases at V and 0 bases at J, leaving 6 bases unmatched. The V gene's germline CDR1 is LNHDA and CDR2 SQIVND (reference sequence). The CDR3 has 15 residues. CDR3 protein: CASSPWTGMNTEAFF. CDR3 nucleotides: TGTGCCAGTAGCCCCTGGACAGGGATGAACACTGAAGCTTTCTTT.

The gene calls are TRBV19 and TRBJ2-1, with 8 bases identical to TRBD2. CDR1 is LNHDA and CDR2 is SQIVND in the germline V gene (reference sequence). With 5 bases clipped from V and 3 bases from J, the junction kept 12 bases outside the gene matches. This CDR3 has 17 amino acids. CDR3 region: CASSSPGGVKRYNEQFF. DNA for the CDR3: TGTGCCAGTAGTTCCCCGGGGGGGGTTAAACGCTACAATGAGCAGTTCTTC. The full variable domain, with the rest looked up from reference TRBV19 and TRBJ2-1, is DGGITQSPKYLFRKEGQNVTLSCEQNLNHDAMYWYRQDPGQGLRLIYYSQIVNDFQKGDIAEGYSVSREKKESFPLTVTSAQKNPTAFYLCASSSPGGVKRYNEQFFGPGTRLTVL.

This clonotype has just one count. The rearrangement links TRBV7-2 to TRBJ2-7; possibly TRBD1 for D (5 bases). Germline CDR1 SGHTA, CDR2 FQGNSA. The CDR3 totals 16 residues. V shed 3 bases and J shed 5 bases, with 20 bases lying between them. CDR3 residues: CASSFRPPDSPHEQYF. DNA of the CDR3: TGTGCCAGCAGCTTCAGACCTCCCGACAGTCCCCACGAGCAGTACTTC.

This chain joins TRBV19 and TRBJ2-2, with 10 bases matching TRBD2. Trimming removed 6 bases from V and 3 bases from J; junction bases left unmatched: 7. CDR1 and CDR2 (germline): LNHDA, SQIVND (reference sequence). The CDR3 consists of 16 residues. The DNA of the CDR3 is TGTGCCAGTAGCGTCCCGGGACTAGCGCACACCGGGGAGCTGTTTTTT. Translated: CASSVPGLAHTGELFF.

This clonotype appeared a few times. This chain connects TRBV19 to TRBJ1-1; possibly TRBD1 for D (6 bases). V dropped 6 bases and J dropped 4 bases, with 15 bases sitting between them. The germline gives CDR1 LNHDA, CDR2 SQIVND (reference sequence). The CDR3 has 14 residues. CDR3 DNA sequence: TGTGCCAGTAGGATACAGGGCCGGGGCACTGAAGCTTTCTTT. Protein product: CASRIQGRGTEAFF.

This clonotype was found a few times. The J gene is TRBJ1-1, the V gene TRBV5-5; TRBD1 aligns across 9 bases. CDR1 and CDR2 (germline): SGHKS, YYEKEE (reference sequence). There are 13 residues in the CDR3. J lost 6 bases, V lost 0 bases, and 0 bases had no gene match. This CDR3 reads CASSLGQGAEAFF. Written as DNA, the CDR3 is TGTGCCAGCAGCTTGGGACAGGGGGCTGAAGCTTTCTTT.

There are a few counts of this clonotype. J is TRBJ1-3 and V is TRBV12-3 or TRBV12-4; D gene ambiguous. V lost 5 bases, J lost 0 bases, and 5 bases lay in between. CDR3 length: 13 residues. CDR3 region: CASSPYSGNTIYF. The CDR3 nucleotides are TGTGCCAGCAGTCCTTACTCTGGAAACACCATATATTTT.